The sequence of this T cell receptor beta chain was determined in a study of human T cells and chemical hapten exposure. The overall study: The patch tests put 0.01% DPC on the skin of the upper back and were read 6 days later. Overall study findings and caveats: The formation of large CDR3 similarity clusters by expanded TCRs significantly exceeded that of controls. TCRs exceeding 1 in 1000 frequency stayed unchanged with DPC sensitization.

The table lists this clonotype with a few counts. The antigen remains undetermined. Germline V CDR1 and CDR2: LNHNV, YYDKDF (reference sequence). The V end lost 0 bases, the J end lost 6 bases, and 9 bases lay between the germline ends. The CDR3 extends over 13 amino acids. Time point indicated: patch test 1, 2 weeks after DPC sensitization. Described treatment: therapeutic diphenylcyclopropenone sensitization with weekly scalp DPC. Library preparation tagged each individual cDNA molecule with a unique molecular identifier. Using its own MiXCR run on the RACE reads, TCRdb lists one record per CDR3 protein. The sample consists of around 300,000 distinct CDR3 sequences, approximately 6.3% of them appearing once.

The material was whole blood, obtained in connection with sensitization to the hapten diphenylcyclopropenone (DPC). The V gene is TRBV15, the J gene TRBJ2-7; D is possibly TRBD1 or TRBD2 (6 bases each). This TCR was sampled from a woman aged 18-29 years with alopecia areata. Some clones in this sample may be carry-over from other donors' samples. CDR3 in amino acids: CATSRDPGAEQYF. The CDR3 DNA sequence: TGTGCCACCAGCAGAGATCCGGGGGCCGAGCAGTACTTC.